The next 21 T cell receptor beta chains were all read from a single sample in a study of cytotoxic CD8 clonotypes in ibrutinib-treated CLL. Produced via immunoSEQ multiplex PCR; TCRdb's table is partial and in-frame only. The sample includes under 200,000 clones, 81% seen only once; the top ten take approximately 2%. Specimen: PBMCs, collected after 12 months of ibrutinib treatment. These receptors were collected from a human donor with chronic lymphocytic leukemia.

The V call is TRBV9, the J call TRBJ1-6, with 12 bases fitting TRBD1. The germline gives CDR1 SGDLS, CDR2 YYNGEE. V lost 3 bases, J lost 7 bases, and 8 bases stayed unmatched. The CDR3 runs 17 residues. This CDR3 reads CASSERGTGGKNSPLHF. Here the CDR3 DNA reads TGTGCCAGCAGCGAGAGGGGGACAGGGGGCAAAAATTCACCCCTCCACTTT.

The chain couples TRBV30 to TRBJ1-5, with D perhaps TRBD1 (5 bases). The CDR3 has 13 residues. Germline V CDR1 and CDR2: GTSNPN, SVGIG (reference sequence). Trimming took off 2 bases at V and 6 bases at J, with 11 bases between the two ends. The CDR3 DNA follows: TGTGCCTGGAGTAGGGGTGTGTCTCAGCCCCAGCATTTT. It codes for CAWSRGVSQPQHF.

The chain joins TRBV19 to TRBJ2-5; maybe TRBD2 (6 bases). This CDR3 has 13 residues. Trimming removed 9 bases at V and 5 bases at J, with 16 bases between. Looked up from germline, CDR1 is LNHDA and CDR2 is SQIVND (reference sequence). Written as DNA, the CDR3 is TGTGCCAGCTCGACCGTGGAGGGGGAGACCCAGTACTTC. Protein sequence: CASSTVEGETQYF.

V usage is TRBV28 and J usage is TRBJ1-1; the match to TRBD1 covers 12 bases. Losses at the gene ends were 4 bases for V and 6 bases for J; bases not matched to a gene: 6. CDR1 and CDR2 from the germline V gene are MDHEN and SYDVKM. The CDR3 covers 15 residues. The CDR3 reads CASSYPGQGAPEAFF. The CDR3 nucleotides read TGTGCCAGCAGTTATCCGGGACAGGGGGCTCCTGAAGCTTTCTTT.

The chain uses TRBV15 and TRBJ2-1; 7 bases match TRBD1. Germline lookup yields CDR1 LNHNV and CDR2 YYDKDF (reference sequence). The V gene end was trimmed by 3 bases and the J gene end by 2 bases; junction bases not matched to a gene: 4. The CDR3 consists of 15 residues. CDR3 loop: CATSRGQPTYNEQFF. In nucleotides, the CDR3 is TGTGCCACCAGCAGGGGACAGCCTACCTACAATGAGCAGTTCTTC.

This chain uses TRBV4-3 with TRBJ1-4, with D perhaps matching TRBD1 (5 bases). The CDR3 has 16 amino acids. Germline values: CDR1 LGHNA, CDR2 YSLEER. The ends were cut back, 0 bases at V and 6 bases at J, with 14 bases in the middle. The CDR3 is CASSQDIGWGYEKLFF. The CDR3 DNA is TGCGCCAGCAGCCAAGACATCGGATGGGGCTATGAAAAACTGTTTTTT.

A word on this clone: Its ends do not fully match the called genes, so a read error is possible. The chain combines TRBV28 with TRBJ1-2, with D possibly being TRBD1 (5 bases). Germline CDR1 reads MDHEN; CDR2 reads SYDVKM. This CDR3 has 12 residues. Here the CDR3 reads CASSSLGGGGHF. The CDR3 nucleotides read TGTGCCAGCAGTTCCCTTGGGGGAGGAGGTCACTTC.

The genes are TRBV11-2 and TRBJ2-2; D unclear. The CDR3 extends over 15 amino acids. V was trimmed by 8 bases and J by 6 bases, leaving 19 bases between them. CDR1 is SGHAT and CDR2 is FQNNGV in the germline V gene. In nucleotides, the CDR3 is TGTGCCAGCGGCAAAGTAGAGTCCAGTTCCGGGGAGCTGTTTTTT. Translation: CASGKVESSSGELFF.

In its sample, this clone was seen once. This CDR3 is CASSLASGDEQYF. DNA for the CDR3: TGTGCCAGCAGCTTAGCTTCGGGGGACGAGCAGTACTTC. The chain has TRBV7-9 and TRBJ2-7; D perhaps matches TRBD2 (6 bases). Germline V gene data show CDR1 as SEHNR and CDR2 as FQNEAQ (reference sequence). This CDR3 has 13 amino acids. Trimming cost V 0 bases and J 5 bases, with 8 bases left between them. The full variable domain, with the rest looked up from reference TRBV7-9 and TRBJ2-7, is DTGVSQNPRHKITKRGQNVTFRCDPISEHNRLYWYRQTLGQGPEFLTYFQNEAQLEKSRLLSDRFSAERPKGSFSTLEIQRTEQGDSAMYLCASSLASGDEQYFGPGTRLTVT.

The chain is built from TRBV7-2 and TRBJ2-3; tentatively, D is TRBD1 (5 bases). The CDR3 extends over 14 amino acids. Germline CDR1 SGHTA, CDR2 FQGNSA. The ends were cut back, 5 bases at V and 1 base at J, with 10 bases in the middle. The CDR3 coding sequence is TGTGCCAGCAGCGAGGACACCCGCACAGATACGCAGTATTTT. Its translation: CASSEDTRTDTQYF.

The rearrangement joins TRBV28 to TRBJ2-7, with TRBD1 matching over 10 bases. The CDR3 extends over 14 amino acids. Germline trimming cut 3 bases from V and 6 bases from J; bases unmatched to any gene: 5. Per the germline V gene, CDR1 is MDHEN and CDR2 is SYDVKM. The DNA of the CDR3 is TGTGCCAGCAGTTTCGGTGGGACAGGGGCCGAGCAGTACTTC. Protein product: CASSFGGTGAEQYF.

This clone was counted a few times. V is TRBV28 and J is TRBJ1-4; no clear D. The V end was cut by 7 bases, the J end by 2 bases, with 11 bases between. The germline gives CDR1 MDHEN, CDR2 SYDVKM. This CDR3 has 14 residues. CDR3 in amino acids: CASNPQDTNEKLFF. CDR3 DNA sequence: TGTGCCAGCAATCCTCAAGATACTAATGAAAAACTGTTTTTT.

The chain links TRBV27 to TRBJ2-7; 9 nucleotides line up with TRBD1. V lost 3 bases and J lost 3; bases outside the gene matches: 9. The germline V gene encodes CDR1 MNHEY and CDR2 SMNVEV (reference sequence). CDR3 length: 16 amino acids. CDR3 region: CASSFRGTGSHYEQYF. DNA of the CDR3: TGTGCCAGCAGTTTCCGCGGGACAGGGAGCCACTACGAGCAGTACTTC.

CDR3 sequence reads: CASLPGRDSPRGRERNQPQHF. In DNA form, the CDR3 reads TGCGCCAGCCTACCGGGAAGAGATTCCCCACGCGGGAGAGAGCGGAATCAGCCCCAGCATTTT. The rearrangement links TRBV23-1 to TRBJ1-5, with unresolved D. TRBV23-1 is noted as an ORF with a role that remains uncertain. CDR3 length equals 21 residues. Trimming removed 8 bases at V and 4 bases at J, with 36 bases between.

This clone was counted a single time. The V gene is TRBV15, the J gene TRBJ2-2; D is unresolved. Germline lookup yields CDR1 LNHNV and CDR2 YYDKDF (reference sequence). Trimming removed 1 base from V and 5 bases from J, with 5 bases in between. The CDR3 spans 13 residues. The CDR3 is CATSRAVTGELFF. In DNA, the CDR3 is TGTGCCACCAGCAGAGCTGTTACCGGGGAGCTGTTTTTT.

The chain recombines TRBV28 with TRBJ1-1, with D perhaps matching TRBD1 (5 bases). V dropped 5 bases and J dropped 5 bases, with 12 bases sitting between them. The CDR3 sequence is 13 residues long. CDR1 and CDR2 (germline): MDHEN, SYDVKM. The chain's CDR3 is CASSARGRTEAFF. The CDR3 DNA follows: TGTGCCAGCAGTGCAAGGGGCCGGACTGAAGCTTTCTTT.

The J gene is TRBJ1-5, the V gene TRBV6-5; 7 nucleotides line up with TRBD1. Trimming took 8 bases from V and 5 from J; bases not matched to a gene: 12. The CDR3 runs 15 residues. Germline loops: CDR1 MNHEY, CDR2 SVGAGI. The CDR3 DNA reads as TGTGCCAGCGGGGACAGCCCTGACCCTTATCAGCCCCAGCATTTT. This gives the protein CASGDSPDPYQPQHF.

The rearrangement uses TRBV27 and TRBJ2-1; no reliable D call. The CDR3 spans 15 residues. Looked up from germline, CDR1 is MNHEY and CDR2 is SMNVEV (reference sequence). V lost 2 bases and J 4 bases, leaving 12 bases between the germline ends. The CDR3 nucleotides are TGTGCCAGCAGTTTAACAGCCGGTATATACAATGAGCAGTTCTTC. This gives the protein CASSLTAGIYNEQFF.

The CDR3 nucleotides are TGCGCCAGCAGCAAGGAGGGGGGCCTCTATGGCTACACCTTC. Residues: CASSKEGGLYGYTF. V and J are TRBV5-1 and TRBJ1-2; D might be TRBD1 (6 bases). CDR3 length: 14 amino acids. V lost 4 bases to trimming and J lost 4 bases, with 14 bases between them. Per the germline V gene, CDR1 is SGHRS and CDR2 is YFSETQ.

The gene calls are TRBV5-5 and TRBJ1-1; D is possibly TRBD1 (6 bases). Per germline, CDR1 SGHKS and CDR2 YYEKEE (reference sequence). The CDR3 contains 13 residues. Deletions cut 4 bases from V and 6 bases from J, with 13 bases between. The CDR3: CASSPDRRAEAFF. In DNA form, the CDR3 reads TGTGCCAGCAGCCCAGACAGGCGGGCTGAAGCTTTCTTT.

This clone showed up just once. Written as DNA, the CDR3 is TGTGCCAGCAGCTTAGCAGGCATTGTGGATACGCAGTATTTT. This sequence encodes CASSLAGIVDTQYF. The V gene is TRBV7-2, the J gene TRBJ2-3; D is unresolved. The CDR3 has 14 residues. CDR1 is SGHTA, CDR2 FQGNSA, per germline. Between the trimmed V and J ends, which lost 0 bases and 6 bases, there was a span of 10 bases.